What follows are 7 T cell receptor beta chains derived from one specimen sequenced in a study of draining lymph node invasion in breast cancer (dated by TCRdb to about 2020). CD4+ CD45RA- CD25- cells were sorted as memory conventional CD4 T cells. The library relied on bulk RNA-seq. The instrument given in TCRdb is Illumina HiSeq 2500. The public reads were reprocessed in TCRdb via fastp at Q25 and MiXCR, keeping in-frame beta chains. Entries are consolidated by CDR3 protein sequence, retaining the most common genes and DNA. The sample has several thousand distinct CDR3 sequences on record, approximately 78% of them singletons. About 1.8% of the sample lies in the top ten. Sequencing used sorted memory CD4+ effector T cells from a lymph node. Reading the label with the study, this specimen's cell subset or site is: CD45RA-negative sorted CD4+ T cells (memory Tconv or effector/memory Treg). Every receptor here comes from a female donor with luminal breast cancer.

This chain connects TRBV13 to TRBJ1-1; the match to TRBD1 covers 8 bases. CDR1 is PRHDT, CDR2 FYEKMQ, per germline (reference sequence). The CDR3 loop spans 13 amino acids. J was trimmed by 9 bases and V by 3 bases; bases with no gene match: 6. The CDR3 sequence: CASSFHRDRQAFF. CDR3 bases: TGTGCCAGCAGCTTTCACCGGGACAGGCAAGCTTTCTTT.

This CDR3 is CASSPSGGSGYTF. CDR3 coding DNA: TGTGCCAGCTCACCATCCGGGGGCTCGGGCTACACCTTC. This chain joins TRBV18 and TRBJ1-2; D might be TRBD1 (6 bases). The V gene's germline CDR1 is KGHSH and CDR2 LQKENI. The V end lost 2 bases, the J end lost 8 bases, and 12 bases lay between the germline ends. The CDR3 runs to 13 residues.

The V gene is TRBV28, the J gene TRBJ2-4, with D hard to call. The germline gives CDR1 MDHEN, CDR2 SYDVKM. The CDR3 runs to 12 residues. The V and J ends lost 7 bases and 9 bases respectively, with 13 bases between them. The CDR3 bases are TGTGCCAGCAACCGCGAGGTGGGCATTCAGTACTTC. Protein sequence: CASNREVGIQYF.

This clonotype was observed a single time. Its ends do not fully match the called genes, so a read error is possible. This chain joins TRBV4-3 and TRBJ1-1, with no clear D. The length of the CDR3 is 14 residues. Germline V CDR1 and CDR2: LGHNA, YSLEER. For the CDR3, the DNA is TGTGCCAGCAGCCAAGATCTTTGGATAGAAAGAGCTTTCTTT. As protein: CASSQDLWIERAFF.

The rearrangement uses TRBV6-2 or TRBV6-3 and TRBJ1-5; the D gene is possibly TRBD1 (5 bases). Between the trimmed V and J ends, which lost 10 bases and 6 bases, there was a span of 16 bases. The CDR3 runs 13 residues. CDR1 and CDR2 from the germline V gene are MNHEY and SVGEGT. In nucleotides, the CDR3 is TGTGCCACCTCTGGGGGACCTTTTCAGCCCCAGCATTTT. The encoded protein is CATSGGPFQPQHF.

The chain carries TRBV29-1 and TRBJ2-7; D possibly corresponds to TRBD2 (6 bases). Trimming removed 4 bases at V and 3 bases at J, with 13 bases between. The CDR3 is 13 amino acids. The germline CDR1 and CDR2 sequences are SQVTM and ANQGSEA. The CDR3 loop is CSVALVGGYEQYF. The CDR3, as DNA: TGCAGCGTTGCATTAGTGGGGGGCTACGAGCAGTACTTC.

This clonotype was detected only once. The rearrangement uses TRBV2 and TRBJ1-3; 8 bases are shared with TRBD1. The CDR3 sequence is 13 residues long. Germline-derived CDR1 and CDR2 are SNHLY and FYNNEI. V trimming: 6 bases; J trimming: 4 bases; junction bases outside the gene matches: 2. CDR3 DNA: TGTGCCAGCAGGCGGGACAGGGGAAACACCATATATTTT. This sequence encodes CASRRDRGNTIYF.